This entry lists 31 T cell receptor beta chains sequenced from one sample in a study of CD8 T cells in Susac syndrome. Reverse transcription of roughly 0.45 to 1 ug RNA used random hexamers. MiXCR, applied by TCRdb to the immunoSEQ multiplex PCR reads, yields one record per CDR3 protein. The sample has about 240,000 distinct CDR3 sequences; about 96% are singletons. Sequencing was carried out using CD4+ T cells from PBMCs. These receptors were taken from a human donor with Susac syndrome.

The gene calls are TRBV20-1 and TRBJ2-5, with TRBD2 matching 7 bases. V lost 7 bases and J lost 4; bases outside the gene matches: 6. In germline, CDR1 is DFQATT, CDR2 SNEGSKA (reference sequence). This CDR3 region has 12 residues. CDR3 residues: CSVVGGRETQYF. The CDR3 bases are TGCAGTGTGGTAGGCGGGAGAGAGACCCAGTACTTC.

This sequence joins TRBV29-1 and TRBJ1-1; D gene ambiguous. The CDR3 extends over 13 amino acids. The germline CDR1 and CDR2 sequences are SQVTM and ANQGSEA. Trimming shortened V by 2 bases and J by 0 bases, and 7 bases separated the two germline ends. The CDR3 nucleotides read TGCAGCGTTGAACAAAGAATGAACACTGAAGCTTTCTTT. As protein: CSVEQRMNTEAFF.

Here the CDR3 DNA reads TGCGCCAGCAGCCAAGATTCCCGGGCCAGAGCGGGGGGCTACACCTTC. This encodes CASSQDSRARAGGYTF. The chain has TRBV4-1 and TRBJ1-2; D call uncertain. The germline V and J ends were trimmed by 0 bases and 8 bases, with 19 bases remaining between them. There are 16 residues in the CDR3. The V gene's germline CDR1 is MGHRA and CDR2 YSYEKL.

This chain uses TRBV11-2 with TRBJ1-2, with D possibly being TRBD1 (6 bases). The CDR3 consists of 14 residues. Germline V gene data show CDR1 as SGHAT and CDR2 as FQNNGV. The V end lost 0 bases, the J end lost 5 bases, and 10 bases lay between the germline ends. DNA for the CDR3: TGTGCCAGCAGCTTAGATCGGACAGCTTATGGCTACACCTTC. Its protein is CASSLDRTAYGYTF.

The CDR3 loop reads CSVGRRDGGYTF. The CDR3 bases are TGCAGCGTCGGGCGGAGGGACGGGGGCTACACCTTC. The rearrangement joins TRBV29-1 to TRBJ1-2; D possibly corresponds to TRBD1 (5 bases). Trimming shortened V by 6 bases and J by 8 bases, and 16 bases separated the two germline ends. The CDR3 totals 12 residues. The germline V gene encodes CDR1 SQVTM and CDR2 ANQGSEA.

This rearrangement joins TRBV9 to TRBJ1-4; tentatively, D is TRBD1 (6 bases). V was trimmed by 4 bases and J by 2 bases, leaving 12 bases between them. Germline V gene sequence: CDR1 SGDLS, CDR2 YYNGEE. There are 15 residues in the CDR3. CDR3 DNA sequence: TGTGCCAGCAGCCCCTGGGACATGACTAATGAAAAACTGTTTTTT. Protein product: CASSPWDMTNEKLFF.

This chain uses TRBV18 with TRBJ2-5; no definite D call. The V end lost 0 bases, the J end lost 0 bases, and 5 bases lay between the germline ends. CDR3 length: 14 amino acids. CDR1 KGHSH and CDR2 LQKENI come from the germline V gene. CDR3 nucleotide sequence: TGTGCCAGCTCACCACCCGGCAACCAAGAGACCCAGTACTTC. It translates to CASSPPGNQETQYF. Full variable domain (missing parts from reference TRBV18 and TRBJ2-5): NAGVMQNPRHLVRRRGQEARLRCSPMKGHSHVYWYRQLPEEGLKFMVYLQKENIIDESGMPKERFSAEFPKEGPSILRIQQVVRGDSAAYFCASSPPGNQETQYFGPGTRLLVL.

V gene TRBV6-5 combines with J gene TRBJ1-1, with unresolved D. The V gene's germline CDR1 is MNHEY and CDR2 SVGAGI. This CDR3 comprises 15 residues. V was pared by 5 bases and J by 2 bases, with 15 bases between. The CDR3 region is CASSPNWMGNTEAFF. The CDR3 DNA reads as TGTGCCAGCAGTCCTAATTGGATGGGAAACACTGAAGCTTTCTTT.

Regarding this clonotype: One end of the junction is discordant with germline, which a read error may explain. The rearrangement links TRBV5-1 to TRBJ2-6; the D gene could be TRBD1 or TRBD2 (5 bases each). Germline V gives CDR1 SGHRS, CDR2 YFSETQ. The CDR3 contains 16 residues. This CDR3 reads CASSSDLGAGANVPTF. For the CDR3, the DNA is TGCGCCAGCAGCTCGGACCTCGGGGCTGGGGCCAACGTCCCGACTTTC.

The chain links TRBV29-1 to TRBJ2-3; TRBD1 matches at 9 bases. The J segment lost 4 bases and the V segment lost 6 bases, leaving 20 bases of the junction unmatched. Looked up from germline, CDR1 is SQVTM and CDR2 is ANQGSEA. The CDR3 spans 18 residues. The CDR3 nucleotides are TGCAGCGTCCCCCCGCGGACAGGGGTTTCTGGTAGCGCAGATACGCAGTATTTT. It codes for CSVPPRTGVSGSADTQYF.

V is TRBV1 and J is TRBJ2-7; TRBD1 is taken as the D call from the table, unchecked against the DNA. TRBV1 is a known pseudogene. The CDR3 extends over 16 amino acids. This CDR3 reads CTSSQAWAGTKGEQYF. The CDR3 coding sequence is TGCACCAGCAGCCAAGCGTGGGCGGGGACAAAGGGCGAGCAGTACTTC.

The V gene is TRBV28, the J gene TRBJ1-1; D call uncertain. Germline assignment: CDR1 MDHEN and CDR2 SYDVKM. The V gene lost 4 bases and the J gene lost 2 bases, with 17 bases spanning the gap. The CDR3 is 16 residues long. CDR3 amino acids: CASSSELPLLNTEAFF. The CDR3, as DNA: TGTGCCAGCAGTTCTGAACTCCCATTATTAAACACTGAAGCTTTCTTT.

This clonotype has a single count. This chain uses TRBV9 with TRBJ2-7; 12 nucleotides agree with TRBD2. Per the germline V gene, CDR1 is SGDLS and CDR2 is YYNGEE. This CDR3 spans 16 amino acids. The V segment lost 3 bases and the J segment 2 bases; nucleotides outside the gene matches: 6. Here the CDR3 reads CASSARLAGGTYEQYF. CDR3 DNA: TGTGCCAGCAGCGCCCGTCTAGCGGGAGGGACCTACGAGCAGTACTTC.

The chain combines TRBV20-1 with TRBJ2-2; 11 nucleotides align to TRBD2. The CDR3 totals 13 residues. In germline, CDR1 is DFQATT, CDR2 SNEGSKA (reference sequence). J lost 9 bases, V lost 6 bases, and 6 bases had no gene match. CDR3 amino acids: CSASLAGARELFF. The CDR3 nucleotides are TGCAGTGCATCACTAGCGGGAGCCAGGGAGCTGTTTTTT.

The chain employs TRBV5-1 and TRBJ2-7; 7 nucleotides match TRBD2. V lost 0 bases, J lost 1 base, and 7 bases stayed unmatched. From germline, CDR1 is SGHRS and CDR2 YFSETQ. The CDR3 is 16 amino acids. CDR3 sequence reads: CASSLAASGLSYEQYF. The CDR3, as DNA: TGCGCCAGCAGCTTGGCGGCTAGCGGTTTATCCTACGAGCAGTACTTC.

CDR3 sequence reads: CASSPMMNTEAFF. CDR3 bases: TGCGCCAGCAGCCCCATGATGAACACTGAAGCTTTCTTT. V gene TRBV4-1 combines with J gene TRBJ1-1; no firm D call. This CDR3 is 13 amino acids long. V was trimmed by 4 bases and J by 0 bases, leaving 6 bases between them. From germline, CDR1 is MGHRA and CDR2 YSYEKL.

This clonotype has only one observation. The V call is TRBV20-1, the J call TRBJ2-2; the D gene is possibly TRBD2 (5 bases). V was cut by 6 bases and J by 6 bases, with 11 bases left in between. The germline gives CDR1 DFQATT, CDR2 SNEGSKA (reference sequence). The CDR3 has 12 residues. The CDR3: CSAERVAGELFF. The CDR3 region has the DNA TGCAGTGCAGAGAGGGTGGCCGGGGAGCTGTTTTTT.

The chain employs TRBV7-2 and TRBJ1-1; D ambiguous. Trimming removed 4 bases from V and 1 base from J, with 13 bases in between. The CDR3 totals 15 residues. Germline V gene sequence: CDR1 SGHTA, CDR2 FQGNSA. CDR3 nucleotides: TGTGCCAGCAGCTCCCTCGCCGTTTGGAACACTGAAGCTTTCTTT. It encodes CASSSLAVWNTEAFF.

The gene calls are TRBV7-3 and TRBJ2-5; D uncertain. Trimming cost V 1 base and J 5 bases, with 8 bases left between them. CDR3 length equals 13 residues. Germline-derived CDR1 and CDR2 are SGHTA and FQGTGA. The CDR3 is CASSLSITETQYF. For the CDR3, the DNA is TGTGCCAGCAGCTTAAGTATTACGGAGACCCAGTACTTC.

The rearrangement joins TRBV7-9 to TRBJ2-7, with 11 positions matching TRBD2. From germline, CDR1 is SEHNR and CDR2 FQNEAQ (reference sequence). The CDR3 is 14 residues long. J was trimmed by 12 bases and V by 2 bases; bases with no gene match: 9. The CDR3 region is CASSLSSGRGQRYF. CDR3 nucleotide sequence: TGTGCCAGCAGCTTAAGTAGCGGGAGGGGCCAAAGGTACTTC.

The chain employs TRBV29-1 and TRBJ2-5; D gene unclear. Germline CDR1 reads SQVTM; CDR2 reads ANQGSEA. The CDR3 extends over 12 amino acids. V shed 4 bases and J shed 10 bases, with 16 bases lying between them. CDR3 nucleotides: TGCAGCGTTGGGGCTAGATTGTCCCACCAGTACTTC. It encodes CSVGARLSHQYF.

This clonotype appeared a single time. The CDR3 here is CASSKSSGTARELFF. The CDR3 DNA sequence: TGTGCCAGCAGCAAGTCCTCTGGGACAGCCCGGGAGCTGTTTTTT. This sequence joins TRBV7-9 and TRBJ2-2; 7 nucleotides align to TRBD1. The V segment lost 5 bases and the J segment 9 bases; nucleotides outside the gene matches: 12. The CDR3 runs 15 residues. Germline values: CDR1 SEHNR, CDR2 FQNEAQ (reference sequence).

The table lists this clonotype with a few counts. The CDR3 protein is CASSSRGGNTEAFF. In DNA, the CDR3 is TGTGCCAGCAGCTCCAGGGGCGGGAACACTGAAGCTTTCTTT. V usage is TRBV11-3 and J usage is TRBJ1-1; maybe TRBD1 (6 bases). Between the trimmed V and J ends, which lost 4 bases and 1 base, there was a span of 10 bases. The germline gives CDR1 SGHNT, CDR2 YENEEA. CDR3 length: 14 residues.

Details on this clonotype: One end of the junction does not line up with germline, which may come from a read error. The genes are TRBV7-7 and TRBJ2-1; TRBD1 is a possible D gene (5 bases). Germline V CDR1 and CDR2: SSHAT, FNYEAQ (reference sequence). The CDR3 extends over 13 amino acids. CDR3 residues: CASSSSGYNEQFF. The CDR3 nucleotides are TGTGCTAGCAGCAGCTCAGGGTACAATGAGCAGTTCTTC. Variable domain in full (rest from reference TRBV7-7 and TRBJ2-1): GAGVSQSPRYKVTKRGQDVTLRCDPISSHATLYWYQQALGQGPEFLTYFNYEAQPDKSGLPSDRFSAERPEGSISTLTIQRTEQRDSAMYRCASSSSGYNEQFFGPGTRLTVL.

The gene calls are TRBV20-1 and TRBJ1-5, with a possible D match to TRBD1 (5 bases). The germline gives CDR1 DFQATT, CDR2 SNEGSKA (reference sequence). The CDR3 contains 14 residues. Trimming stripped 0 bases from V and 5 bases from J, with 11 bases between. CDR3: CSAREAAGYQPQHF. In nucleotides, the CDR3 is TGCAGTGCTAGAGAGGCCGCAGGGTATCAGCCCCAGCATTTT.

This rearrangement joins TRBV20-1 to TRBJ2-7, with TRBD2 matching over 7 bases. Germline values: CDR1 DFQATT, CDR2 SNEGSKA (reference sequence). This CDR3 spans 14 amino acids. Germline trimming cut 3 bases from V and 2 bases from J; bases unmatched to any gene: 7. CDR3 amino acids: CSARGSGTTYEQYF. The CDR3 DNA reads TGCAGTGCTAGGGGCTCCGGGACTACCTACGAGCAGTACTTC.

CDR3 in amino acids: CSAREKGGQKTTNEKLFF. CDR3 nucleotides: TGCAGTGCTAGAGAGAAGGGCGGACAGAAGACAACTAATGAAAAACTGTTTTTT. The chain has TRBV20-1 and TRBJ1-4; tentatively, D is TRBD1 (6 bases). In germline, CDR1 is DFQATT, CDR2 SNEGSKA (reference sequence). CDR3 length equals 18 residues. V was clipped by 0 bases and J by 0 bases, with 17 bases between them.

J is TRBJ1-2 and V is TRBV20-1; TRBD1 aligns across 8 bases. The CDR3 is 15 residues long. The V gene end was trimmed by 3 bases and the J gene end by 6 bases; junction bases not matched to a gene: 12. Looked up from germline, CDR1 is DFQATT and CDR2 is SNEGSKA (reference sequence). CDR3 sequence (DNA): TGCAGTGCTAGCGCCGCCTTGCCGGACAGGGATGGCTACACCTTC. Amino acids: CSASAALPDRDGYTF.

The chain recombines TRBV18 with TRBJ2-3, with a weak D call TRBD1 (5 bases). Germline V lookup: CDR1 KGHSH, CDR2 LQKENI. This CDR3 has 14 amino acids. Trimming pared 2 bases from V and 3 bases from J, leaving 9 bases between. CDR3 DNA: TGTGCCAGCTCACCAACGCAGGGTACAGATACGCAGTATTTT. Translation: CASSPTQGTDTQYF.

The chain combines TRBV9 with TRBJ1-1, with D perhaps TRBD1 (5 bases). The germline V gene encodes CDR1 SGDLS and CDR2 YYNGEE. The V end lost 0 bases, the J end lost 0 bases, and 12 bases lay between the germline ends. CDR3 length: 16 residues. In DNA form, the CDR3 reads TGTGCCAGCAGCGTAGGACAGTTAGTCATGAACACTGAAGCTTTCTTT. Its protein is CASSVGQLVMNTEAFF.

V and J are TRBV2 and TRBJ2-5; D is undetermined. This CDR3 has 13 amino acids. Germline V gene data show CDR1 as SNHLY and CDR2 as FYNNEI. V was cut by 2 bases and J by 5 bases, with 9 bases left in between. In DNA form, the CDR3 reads TGTGCCAGCAGTGAACAAAGCTTCGAGACCCAGTACTTC. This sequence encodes CASSEQSFETQYF. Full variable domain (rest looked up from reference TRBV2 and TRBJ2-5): EPEVTQTPSHQVTQMGQEVILRCVPISNHLYFYWYRQILGQKVEFLVSFYNNEISEKSEIFDDQFSVERPDGSNFTLKIRSTKLEDSAMYFCASSEQSFETQYFGPGTRLLVL.